The count of the clone carrying this T cell receptor (beta chain) is one. The target antigen is unknown. Other DNA sequences from this sample encode an identical CDR3 as well. The data are from a study of immune evolution from preneoplasia to lung adenocarcinoma. General study results and limits: From normal lung to invasive adenocarcinoma, top clone frequencies appeared to decrease. KRAS-mutant nodules had the highest T cell clonality.

Each case's diagnosis was confirmed by two pathologists on H&E. Macro-dissection enriched premalignant or tumor cells before nucleic acid extraction. CDR3 size: 15 residues. The V and J ends lost 5 bases and 5 bases respectively, with 13 bases between them. Germline CDR1 MNHNS, CDR2 SASEGT. The method was immunoSEQ multiplex PCR; TCRdb's version includes in-frame clones alone and lacks a portion of them. The sample includes about 3,400 clones, 60% to 85% seen only once; the top ten take 9% to 15%. The rearrangement links TRBV6-1 to TRBJ1-6, with D hard to call. Material: FFPE lung adenocarcinoma in situ tissue. This sequence was found in a person aged 60-80 years with lung adenocarcinoma. The CDR3 sequence is CASSPLRINNSPLHF. The DNA for the CDR3 is TGTGCCAGCAGTCCCCTCCGAATTAATAATTCACCCCTCCACTTT.